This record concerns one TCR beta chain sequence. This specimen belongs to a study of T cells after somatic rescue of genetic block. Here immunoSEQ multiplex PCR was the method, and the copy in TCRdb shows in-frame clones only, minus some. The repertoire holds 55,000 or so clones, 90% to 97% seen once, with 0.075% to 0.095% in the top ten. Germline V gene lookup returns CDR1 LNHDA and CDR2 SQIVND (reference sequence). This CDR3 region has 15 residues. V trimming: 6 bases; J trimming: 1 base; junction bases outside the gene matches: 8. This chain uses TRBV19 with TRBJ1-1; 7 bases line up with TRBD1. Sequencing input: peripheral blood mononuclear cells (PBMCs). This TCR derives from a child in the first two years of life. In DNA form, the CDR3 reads TGTGCCAGTAGATGGGGGACAGCCTCGAACACTGAAGCTTTCTTT. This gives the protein CASRWGTASNTEAFF.